The TCR beta chain under discussion was sequenced for a study of T cells in Graves' hyperthyroidism and ophthalmopathy. From germline, CDR1 is MDHEN and CDR2 SYDVKM. V gave up 2 bases and J gave up 0 bases, with 8 bases separating them. The CDR3 sequence is 14 residues long. This clonotype was recorded at least ten times. From RNA transcripts, TCR beta CDR3 regions were amplified. HTBI primers were used for first-round RT-PCR of the TCR CDR3. Each CDR3 protein gets one entry after TCRdb re-called the multiplex PCR reads with MiXCR. The profile covers around 500,000 distinct CDR3 sequences, with around a fifth appearing a single time and 49% taken by the ten largest.

The genes are TRBV28 and TRBJ2-7, with D possibly being TRBD2 (5 bases). This clonotype was sampled from a woman between 70 and 85 years old with Graves' ophthalmopathy. The sequencing sample was made of blood. In DNA form, the CDR3 reads TGTGCCAGCAGTTTACGGGGTGGCTCCTACGAGCAGTACTTC. Protein product: CASSLRGGSYEQYF.